The present entry profiles one T cell receptor beta chain with its context. The table lists this clone with a count of one. Its antigen is unknown. No base qualities exist here, and no much larger clone lies one base off it. These data are taken from a study of cytotoxic CD8 clonotypes in ibrutinib-treated CLL (dated by TCRdb to the early 2020s). Regarding the study in general: The cohort was composed of roughly ten relapsed/refractory and roughly 16 treatment-naive patients; IGHV unmutated status was identified in around 17 patients. Responses were partial in 24 patients and complete in 2; after median approximately 69 months follow-up, about 14 stayed in remission and 12 progressed. The response samples were drawn at a median of roughly twelve months into treatment, with a range of about 6 to 36 months. Samples averaged about 260,000 productive templates and 90,000 to 95,000 productive rearrangements. Of the approximately 86 participants in the trial, about two dozen had longitudinal samples available. Cryopreserved peripheral blood mononuclear cells were collected before treatment, at response, and at either disease progression or sustained remission. Every sample from remission and from progressive disease was obtained while the patients were still on ibrutinib. Broader findings and caveats from the paper: Baseline clonality exceeded that of age-matched healthy donors and correlated strongly with circulating CD8+ T-cell counts. Public clonotypes were rare and either contracted or stayed stable during treatment, and the rise in clonality at ibrutinib response reflected the expansion of private clonotypes. Clonality rose at ibrutinib response, remained stable during sustained remission, and dropped back toward baseline at progression. Sampling times were not matched between patients in sustained remission and patients whose disease was progressing, and lymph node repertoires were not examined.

The goal of deep resolution MiSeq sequencing was a depth between 1 in 1 million and 1 in 200,000 T cells, and coverage averaged 10x per clonotype. The immunoSEQ hsTCRB Kit was used to generate the TCR beta libraries. The authors processed their data as follows. ImmunoSEQ Data Assistant and ImmunoSEQ Analyzer were used for data analysis, and V, D and J genes were assigned according to IMGT definitions. Clonality was computed as one minus normalized Shannon entropy of productive rearrangement frequencies, ranging from 0 to 1. Public clonotype analysis was restricted to overrepresented clonotypes comprising at least 0.05% of each patient's repertoire. Repertoires from some twelve age-matched healthy donors in immuneACCESS were used as clonality controls. TCRdb took this table from immuneACCESS and kept in-frame rearrangements with V and J called. Such tables lack part of the clones; where checked against another copy, unresolved V genes explain under half of the gap, and the rest is unexplained. D and trimming were read from the DNA, whereas the V and J calls and clone size are those reported in that table. The sample records some 130,000 clones, around 84% of which are singletons. The top ten clones comprise less than 4% of the sample.

The CDR3 spans 17 residues, from the cysteine through the phenylalanine. Only CDR3 DNA remains: 51 bases, in frame from the first base. The germline V gene yields SGHAT for CDR1 and FQNNGV for CDR2. Compared with germline, V lacks 5 bases and J lacks 1 base; bases without a gene match: 11. The time point label of this sample denotes: 20 to 30 months on ibrutinib. For TCR beta library preparation, approximately 2.2 micrograms of genomic DNA were isolated from cryopreserved PBMCs. Longitudinal blood samples from CLL patients on ibrutinib monotherapy were analyzed using high-throughput TCR beta sequencing. The patients took part in an open-label, single-center phase 2 trial of ibrutinib monotherapy.

This sequence uses TRBV11-2 and TRBJ2-3, with 8 bases in between that match TRBD2. The material was PBMCs, obtained after 24 months of ibrutinib treatment. The origin of this receptor is a human donor with chronic lymphocytic leukemia. The DNA sequence is given as TGTGCCAGCAGCCCTCCCCGGGGGGGCAAAGGCACAGATACGCAGTATTTT. It is translated as CASSPPRGGKGTDTQYF.